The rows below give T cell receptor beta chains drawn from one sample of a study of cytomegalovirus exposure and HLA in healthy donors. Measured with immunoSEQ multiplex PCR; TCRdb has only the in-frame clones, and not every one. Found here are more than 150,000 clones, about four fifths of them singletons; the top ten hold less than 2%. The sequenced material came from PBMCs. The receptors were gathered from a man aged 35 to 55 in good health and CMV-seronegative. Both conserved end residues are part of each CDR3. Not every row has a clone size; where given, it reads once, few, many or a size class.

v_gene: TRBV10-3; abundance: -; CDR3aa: CAISDPLRTGIYNEQFF
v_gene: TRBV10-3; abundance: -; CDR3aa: CAIRDGTVNEKLFF
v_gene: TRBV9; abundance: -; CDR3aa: CASSPLNYGYTF
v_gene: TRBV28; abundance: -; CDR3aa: CASTVQYQPQHF
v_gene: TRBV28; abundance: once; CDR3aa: CASRPPPGTSNEKLFF
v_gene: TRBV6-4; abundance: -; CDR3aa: CASSESAGLGTEAFF
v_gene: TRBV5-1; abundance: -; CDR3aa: CASSLGLAGHNPEVHEQYF
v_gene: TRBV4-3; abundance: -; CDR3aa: CASSQGRGQDIQYF
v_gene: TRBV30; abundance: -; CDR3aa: CAWKRAGGRETGELFF
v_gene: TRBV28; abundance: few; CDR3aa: CASSSQGYGYTF
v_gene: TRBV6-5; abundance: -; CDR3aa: CASSQGQGWWQYF
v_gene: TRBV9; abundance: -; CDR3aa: CASSPRQGGEKLFF
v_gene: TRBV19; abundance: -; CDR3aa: CASSTFPSSGANVLTF
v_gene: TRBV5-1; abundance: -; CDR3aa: CASSSTGGSTVYGYTF
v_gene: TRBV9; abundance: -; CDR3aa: CASSPHAEGIGGYTF
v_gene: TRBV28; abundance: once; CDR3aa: CASSLPGTGGHEQYF
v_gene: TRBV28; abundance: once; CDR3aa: CASSPQGGINYGYTF
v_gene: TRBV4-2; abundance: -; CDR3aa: CASSPGRVRGEDTEAFF
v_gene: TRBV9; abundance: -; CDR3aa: CASSVAMGLASSNEQFF
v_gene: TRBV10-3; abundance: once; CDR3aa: CAIAGGTNYGYTF
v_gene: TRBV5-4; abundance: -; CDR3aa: CASSLSRSYNSPLHF
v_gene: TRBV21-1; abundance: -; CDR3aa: CASSKVSRSQGETQYF
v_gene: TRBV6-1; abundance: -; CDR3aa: CASSEWQVYGYTF
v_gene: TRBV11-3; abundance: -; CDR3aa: CASSLGQGSQETQYF
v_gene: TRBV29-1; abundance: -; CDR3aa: CSVEGALLAGEQFF
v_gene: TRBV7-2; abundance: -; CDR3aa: CASSSPGGNQPQHF
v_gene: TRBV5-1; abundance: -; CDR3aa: CASSSGTSNYGYTF
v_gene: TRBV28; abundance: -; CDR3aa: CASSFTSVTSYEQYF
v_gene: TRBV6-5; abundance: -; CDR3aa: CASSGVGISNQPQHF
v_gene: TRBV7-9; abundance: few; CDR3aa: CASSFGWTEAFF
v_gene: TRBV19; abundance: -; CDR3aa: CASSMGTGGGETQYF
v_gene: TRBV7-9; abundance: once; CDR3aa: CASSLGVNEKLFF
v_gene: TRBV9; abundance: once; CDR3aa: CASSVGGRITEQFF
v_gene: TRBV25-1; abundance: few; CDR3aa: CASTDGGNTEAFF
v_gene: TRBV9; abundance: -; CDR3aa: CASSSGKQGNSYEQYF
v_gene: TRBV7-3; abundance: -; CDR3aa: CASSLFGGGQETQYF
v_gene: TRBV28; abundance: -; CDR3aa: CASPRQGASNTEAFF
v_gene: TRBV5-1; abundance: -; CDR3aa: CASSFTPSYEQYF
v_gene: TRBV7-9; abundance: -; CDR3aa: CASSLTGTGTYEQYF
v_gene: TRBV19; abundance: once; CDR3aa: CASIRPGVRNTEAFF
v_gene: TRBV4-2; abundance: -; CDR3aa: CASSQAGAMDHEQFF
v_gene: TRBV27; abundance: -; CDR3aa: CASSPLTSGRFTKNIQYF
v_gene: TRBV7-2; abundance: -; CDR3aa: CASSDSYQPQHF
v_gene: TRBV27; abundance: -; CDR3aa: CASWTRLAGPHAYEQYF
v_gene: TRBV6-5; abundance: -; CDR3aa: CASSVSYSTDTQYF